These T cell receptor beta chains were read from a single sample in a study of blood T cell repertoires in COVID-19. The data were produced by immunoSEQ multiplex PCR, yet TCRdb's version contains in-frame clones alone and is incomplete. The sample yields roughly 90,000 clones, approximately 85% seen once. What was sequenced was peripheral blood. The receptors come from a woman of 80 years or more with COVID-19, enrolled during active disease. CDR3s include the opening cysteine and the closing phenylalanine or tryptophan. The order of the fields is V gene, J gene, clone size, D gene, CDR3 protein, CDR3 DNA. The D gene is left open where the match is weak. Expanded clones are given a class, and other clones once, few, many or no size at all.

V gene: TRBV28; J gene: TRBJ2-5; clone size: .; D gene: TRBD2; CDR3 protein: CASKLAGGIETQYF; CDR3 DNA: TGTGCCAGCAAACTAGCGGGAGGGATAGAGACCCAGTACTTC
V gene: TRBV14; J gene: TRBJ2-1; clone size: once; D gene: TRBD2; CDR3 protein: CASSHSRLAGGGLYNEQFF; CDR3 DNA: TGTGCCAGCAGCCATTCCAGGCTAGCGGGAGGGGGTTTATACAATGAGCAGTTCTTC
V gene: TRBV2; J gene: TRBJ2-1; clone size: .; D gene: .; CDR3 protein: CASSRNEQFF; CDR3 DNA: TGTGCCAGCAGTCGGAATGAGCAGTTCTTC
V gene: TRBV19; J gene: TRBJ1-1; clone size: .; D gene: TRBD1; CDR3 protein: CASSTQGAWGEAFF; CDR3 DNA: TGTGCCAGTAGTACTCAGGGGGCTTGGGGTGAAGCTTTCTTT
V gene: TRBV19; J gene: TRBJ2-5; clone size: .; D gene: TRBD2; CDR3 protein: CASSPGLAGGRQETQYF; CDR3 DNA: TGTGCCAGCAGTCCGGGACTAGCGGGGGGGCGTCAAGAGACCCAGTACTTC
V gene: TRBV4-2; J gene: TRBJ1-2; clone size: .; D gene: .; CDR3 protein: CASSYATGGYGYTF; CDR3 DNA: TGTGCCAGCAGCTACGCGACGGGAGGCTATGGCTACACCTTC
V gene: TRBV19; J gene: TRBJ2-3; clone size: .; D gene: TRBD2; CDR3 protein: CASSPRGLAGAQYDTQYF; CDR3 DNA: TGTGCCAGTAGTCCAAGGGGACTAGCGGGGGCGCAATACGATACGCAGTATTTT
V gene: TRBV10-2; J gene: TRBJ2-3; clone size: .; D gene: TRBD2; CDR3 protein: CASAIASGGAGTDTQYF; CDR3 DNA: TGCGCCAGTGCAATTGCTAGCGGGGGGGCCGGCACAGATACGCAGTATTTT
V gene: TRBV27; J gene: TRBJ2-1; clone size: .; D gene: TRBD2; CDR3 protein: CASSFTSGLAGVEQFF; CDR3 DNA: TGTGCCAGCAGTTTTACATCCGGACTAGCGGGAGTTGAGCAGTTCTTC
V gene: TRBV5-1; J gene: TRBJ2-3; clone size: .; D gene: .; CDR3 protein: CASSPGQTTDTQYF; CDR3 DNA: TGCGCCAGCAGCCCAGGGCAAACCACAGATACGCAGTATTTT
V gene: TRBV14; J gene: TRBJ2-5; clone size: .; D gene: TRBD1; CDR3 protein: CASSPRGIQETQYF; CDR3 DNA: TGTGCCAGCAGCCCCAGGGGGATACAAGAGACCCAGTACTTC
V gene: TRBV4-2; J gene: TRBJ2-1; clone size: .; D gene: TRBD2; CDR3 protein: CASSPPRVAGDLFF; CDR3 DNA: TGTGCCAGCAGCCCCCCCAGAGTAGCGGGAGACTTGTTCTTC
V gene: TRBV19; J gene: TRBJ1-4; clone size: .; D gene: TRBD1; CDR3 protein: CASSRTVETGEEKLFF; CDR3 DNA: TGTGCCAGTAGTAGAACGGTCGAGACAGGGGAAGAAAAACTGTTTTTT
V gene: TRBV7-8; J gene: TRBJ2-3; clone size: few; D gene: .; CDR3 protein: CASISGSLGDTQYF; CDR3 DNA: TGTGCCAGCATATCAGGGTCCCTCGGAGATACGCAGTATTTT
V gene: TRBV7-2; J gene: TRBJ1-3; clone size: .; D gene: .; CDR3 protein: CASSLVAISGNTIYF; CDR3 DNA: TGTGCCAGCAGCTTAGTAGCTATCTCTGGAAACACCATATATTTT
V gene: TRBV20-1; J gene: TRBJ2-4; clone size: .; D gene: .; CDR3 protein: CSALSRSIQYF; CDR3 DNA: TGCAGTGCTCTGTCGAGGTCCATTCAGTACTTC
V gene: TRBV5-6; J gene: TRBJ2-1; clone size: .; D gene: .; CDR3 protein: CASSPRGWDNEQFF; CDR3 DNA: TGTGCCAGCAGCCCCCGAGGATGGGACAATGAGCAGTTCTTC
V gene: TRBV11-1; J gene: TRBJ2-1; clone size: once; D gene: .; CDR3 protein: CASSFPGANNEQFF; CDR3 DNA: TGTGCCAGCAGCTTTCCTGGGGCCAACAATGAGCAGTTCTTC
V gene: TRBV6-5; J gene: TRBJ2-1; clone size: .; D gene: TRBD2; CDR3 protein: CASSSPAGGNNEQFF; CDR3 DNA: TGTGCCAGCAGTTCTCCAGCGGGGGGGAACAATGAGCAGTTCTTC
V gene: TRBV14; J gene: TRBJ1-3; clone size: .; D gene: .; CDR3 protein: CASSRPGTGNTIYF; CDR3 DNA: TGTGCCAGCAGCCGGCCGGGGACTGGAAACACCATATATTTT
V gene: TRBV5-1; J gene: TRBJ2-3; clone size: once; D gene: TRBD2; CDR3 protein: CASSPVEGGLTQYF; CDR3 DNA: TGCGCCAGCAGCCCTGTTGAGGGAGGGCTCACGCAGTATTTT
V gene: TRBV4-1; J gene: TRBJ1-2; clone size: .; D gene: TRBD1; CDR3 protein: CASSQALTGVHGYTF; CDR3 DNA: TGCGCCAGCAGCCAAGCTCTGACAGGGGTTCATGGCTACACCTTC
V gene: TRBV2; J gene: TRBJ2-7; clone size: .; D gene: .; CDR3 protein: CASSGDIWRAGEQYF; CDR3 DNA: TGTGCCAGCAGTGGAGACATCTGGAGGGCTGGTGAGCAGTACTTC
V gene: TRBV6-1; J gene: TRBJ1-2; clone size: .; D gene: .; CDR3 protein: CASSERVHGYTF; CDR3 DNA: TGTGCCAGCAGTGAGAGGGTGCATGGCTACACCTTC
V gene: TRBV18; J gene: TRBJ1-1; clone size: .; D gene: TRBD1; CDR3 protein: CASSKGQGLNTEAFF; CDR3 DNA: TGTGCCAGCTCAAAAGGACAGGGGTTAAACACTGAAGCTTTCTTT
V gene: TRBV7-8; J gene: TRBJ2-1; clone size: .; D gene: TRBD1; CDR3 protein: CASGYRTGSNEQFF; CDR3 DNA: TGTGCCAGCGGCTATCGGACAGGGAGCAATGAGCAGTTCTTC
V gene: TRBV6-5; J gene: TRBJ1-4; clone size: .; D gene: TRBD1; CDR3 protein: CASSRDRGEKLFF; CDR3 DNA: TGTGCCAGCAGCAGGGACAGGGGAGAAAAACTGTTTTTT
V gene: TRBV5-1; J gene: TRBJ2-5; clone size: few; D gene: TRBD2; CDR3 protein: CASSLTGGFKETQYF; CDR3 DNA: TGCGCCAGCAGCTTGACCGGGGGGTTTAAAGAGACCCAGTACTTC
V gene: TRBV28; J gene: TRBJ1-2; clone size: .; D gene: .; CDR3 protein: CASSLTGRYGYTF; CDR3 DNA: TGTGCCAGCAGTTTAACAGGGCGTTATGGCTACACCTTC
V gene: TRBV18; J gene: TRBJ2-3; clone size: .; D gene: .; CDR3 protein: CASSPLGASVTDTQYF; CDR3 DNA: TGTGCCAGCTCACCACTTGGTGCTAGCGTCACAGATACGCAGTATTTT
V gene: TRBV18; J gene: TRBJ2-7; clone size: .; D gene: .; CDR3 protein: CASSPVAPSYEQYF; CDR3 DNA: TGTGCCAGCTCACCAGTGGCCCCGTCTTACGAGCAGTACTTC
V gene: TRBV11-2; J gene: TRBJ2-1; clone size: .; D gene: .; CDR3 protein: CASSLDAYYNEQFF; CDR3 DNA: TGTGCCAGCAGCTTAGATGCCTACTACAATGAGCAGTTCTTC
V gene: TRBV6-5; J gene: TRBJ1-5; clone size: .; D gene: TRBD1; CDR3 protein: CASRNRGSNQPQHF; CDR3 DNA: TGTGCCAGCAGGAACAGGGGTTCCAATCAGCCCCAGCATTTT
V gene: TRBV7-2; J gene: TRBJ2-7; clone size: .; D gene: TRBD1; CDR3 protein: CASSLQGQVIYEQYF; CDR3 DNA: TGTGCCAGCAGCTTACAGGGACAGGTGATTTACGAGCAGTACTTC
V gene: TRBV28; J gene: TRBJ1-6; clone size: .; D gene: .; CDR3 protein: CASSLPDSPLHF; CDR3 DNA: TGTGCCAGCAGTTTACCTGATTCACCCCTCCACTTT
V gene: TRBV11-3; J gene: TRBJ2-1; clone size: .; D gene: TRBD2; CDR3 protein: CASSPGTSSREQFF; CDR3 DNA: TGTGCCAGCAGCCCCGGGACTAGCTCTCGAGAGCAGTTCTTC
V gene: TRBV4-3; J gene: TRBJ1-5; clone size: .; D gene: .; CDR3 protein: CASSQEWASGGQPQHF; CDR3 DNA: TGCGCCAGCAGCCAAGAGTGGGCGTCGGGGGGACAGCCCCAGCATTTT
V gene: TRBV7-9; J gene: TRBJ1-2; clone size: .; D gene: .; CDR3 protein: CASKLSSSGGGGYTF; CDR3 DNA: TGTGCCAGCAAGCTTAGTTCGTCGGGGGGCGGTGGCTACACCTTC
V gene: TRBV13; J gene: TRBJ2-3; clone size: .; D gene: .; CDR3 protein: CASSAGLSTDTQYF; CDR3 DNA: TGTGCCAGCAGCGCAGGACTGAGCACAGATACGCAGTATTTT
V gene: TRBV19; J gene: TRBJ2-5; clone size: .; D gene: TRBD2; CDR3 protein: CASRPGTPSGRAVGETQYF; CDR3 DNA: TGTGCCAGTAGGCCCGGGACCCCCAGCGGGAGGGCCGTCGGAGAGACCCAGTACTTC
V gene: TRBV5-1; J gene: TRBJ2-1; clone size: .; D gene: TRBD2; CDR3 protein: CASSSSGRWNEQFF; CDR3 DNA: TGCGCCAGCAGTTCTAGCGGGAGATGGAATGAGCAGTTCTTC
V gene: TRBV18; J gene: TRBJ2-7; clone size: .; D gene: .; CDR3 protein: CASSPGASSYEQYF; CDR3 DNA: TGTGCCAGCTCACCGGGGGCGTCTTCCTACGAGCAGTACTTC
V gene: TRBV2; J gene: TRBJ1-5; clone size: .; D gene: TRBD1; CDR3 protein: CASSELRGRNQPQHF; CDR3 DNA: TGTGCCAGCAGTGAATTGAGGGGGCGCAATCAGCCCCAGCATTTT
V gene: TRBV19; J gene: TRBJ2-6; clone size: .; D gene: .; CDR3 protein: CASSRRRNSGANVLTF; CDR3 DNA: TGTGCCAGTAGTAGGAGGAGGAACTCTGGGGCCAACGTCCTGACTTTC
V gene: TRBV6-6; J gene: TRBJ2-1; clone size: .; D gene: .; CDR3 protein: CASSTTSLFDEQFF; CDR3 DNA: TGTGCCAGCAGTACTACTAGTTTATTCGATGAGCAGTTCTTC